This T cell receptor beta chain was captured in a study of CD8 T cells in Susac syndrome. This clonotype has just a few counts. Random hexamers were used to reverse transcribe the RNA input (about 0.5 to 1 ug). An immunoSEQ multiplex PCR amplified TCR beta CDR3 over 54 Vbeta and 13 Jbeta. Each CDR3 protein gets one entry after TCRdb re-called the immunoSEQ multiplex PCR reads with MiXCR. The repertoire includes over 130,000 distinct CDR3 sequences, roughly 95% of them detected once, and 0.11% sits in the top ten. Germline V lookup: CDR1 MNHEY, CDR2 SMNVEV (reference sequence). This CDR3 is 14 amino acids long. Unmatched junction bases numbered 3, after V lost 5 bases and J lost 1 base.

The sequenced material came from CD4+ T cells from PBMCs. The receptor was isolated from a human donor with multiple sclerosis. The V and J genes are TRBV27 and TRBJ1-1, with 8 bases matching TRBD1. CDR3 DNA: TGTGCCAGCAGTGGAGGGACAGGGAACACTGAAGCTTTCTTT. This translates into CASSGGTGNTEAFF.